This T cell receptor beta chain was sequenced during a study of blood T cell repertoires in COVID-19. Study summary: Samples representing acute and convalescent COVID-19 were sourced from the United States, Italy and Spain. PBMCs, B-cell-depleted T cells, or T cells provided the cDNA or gDNA that made up the material.

In the authors' methods: Cell counts per sample came from amplifying reference gene primers. The data were produced by immunoSEQ multiplex PCR, yet TCRdb's version contains in-frame clones alone and is incomplete. For V, J and clone size, that table is used; D and trimming come from the DNA. The sample contains around 250,000 clones, approximately 85% of which appear only once. This TCR was sampled from a human donor in a cohort sampled during active COVID-19. The sample consisted of peripheral blood.

Written as DNA, the CDR3 is TGTGCCAGCAGCTCCGCCGCTAGCGGCCACGCTCTAACCTACGAGCAGTACTTC. Amino acid sequence: CASSSAASGHALTYEQYF. The rearrangement joins TRBV7-2 to TRBJ2-7, with 7 nucleotides matching TRBD2. Germline CDR1 reads SGHTA; CDR2 reads FQGNSA. This CDR3 comprises 18 residues. The J segment lost 2 bases and the V segment lost 4 bases, leaving 17 bases of the junction unmatched.